The clone carrying this T cell receptor beta chain was counted ten times or more. Its antigen is still unknown. Time point of the sample: newly diagnosed GD, antithyroid drugs for less than 3 months. Extracted PBMC RNA gave rise to the TCR library. Per American Thyroid Association guidelines, Graves' disease was diagnosed. CDR3-region Arm-PCR and iRepertoire HTBI primers produced the TCR beta libraries. MiXCR, run by TCRdb on the multiplex PCR reads, gives a single entry per CDR3 protein. The sample contains 520,000 or so distinct CDR3 sequences, about 12% of which appear only once. This entry belongs to a study of regulatory T cells in long-lasting Graves disease. General study findings and limits: Preferential use of TRBV28, TRBJ1-2 and TRBJ2-5 was seen in persistent disease.

Trimming took 7 bases from V and 8 from J, leaving 12 bases between them. The CDR3 totals 12 residues. In germline, CDR1 is MDHEN, CDR2 SYDVKM. These data also featured in a second study, about T cells in Graves' hyperthyroidism and ophthalmopathy. From that paper: Graves' hyperthyroidism showing no ophthalmopathy progression within 18 months was considered stable. When the TCR CDR3 underwent first-round RT-PCR, the HTBI primer set was used.

This chain joins TRBV28 and TRBJ2-1; weak D call: TRBD2 (6 bases). Here the sequenced sample was peripheral blood mononuclear cells (PBMCs), taken at new diagnosis, from a patient treated with antithyroid drugs. The receptor was isolated from a woman in her thirties with Graves disease. The CDR3 loop is CASTFPGDEQFF. The CDR3 nucleotides read TGTGCCAGCACCTTCCCGGGGGATGAGCAGTTCTTC.